The 21 T cell receptor beta chains reported below all come from one sample, sequenced in a study of shared clonotypes between healthy human individuals. Profiled with immunoSEQ multiplex PCR; TCRdb holds only in-frame clones, not every one. The sample shows over a million clones, around 82% of them seen only once. Source material: memory CD4+ T cells from PBMCs. Subset indicated: CD45RA-negative fraction. The receptors originated from a man aged 18 to 35 in good health. Some clones in this sample may be carry-over from other donors' samples.

CDR3 sequence (DNA): TGCGCCAGCAGCTTGGCCAAGTGGGGGACAGCGAACACTGAAGCTTTCTTT. Its protein is CASSLAKWGTANTEAFF. The rearrangement links TRBV5-1 to TRBJ1-1; the match to TRBD1 covers 7 bases. The CDR3 extends over 17 amino acids. The V segment lost 0 bases and the J segment 1 base; nucleotides outside the gene matches: 9. The V gene's germline CDR1 is SGHRS and CDR2 YFSETQ.

The V call is TRBV18, the J call TRBJ1-2, with TRBD1 matching over 8 bases. This CDR3 is 15 amino acids long. Germline-derived CDR1 and CDR2 are KGHSH and LQKENI. V trimming: 0 bases; J trimming: 7 bases; junction bases outside the gene matches: 7. The CDR3 protein is CASSPPTGEGRGYTF. The CDR3 nucleotides are TGTGCCAGCTCACCACCGACAGGGGAAGGTCGTGGCTACACCTTC.

This chain connects TRBV11-3 to TRBJ1-1; a possible D gene is TRBD1 (5 bases). The germline V gene has CDR1 SGHNT and CDR2 YENEEA. The CDR3 covers 13 residues. V was pared by 7 bases and J by 4 bases, with 13 bases between. The CDR3 DNA reads as TGTGCCAGCAAGGCTGCGGGGGGCACTGAAGCTTTCTTT. Its translation is CASKAAGGTEAFF.

V and J are TRBV5-4 and TRBJ2-1, with 10 bases that match TRBD2. The CDR3 is 16 residues long. J lost 9 bases, V lost 4 bases, and 13 bases had no gene match. Germline lookup yields CDR1 SGHNT and CDR2 YYREEE (reference sequence). The CDR3 sequence is CASSAGLAGDGSEQFF. The CDR3 DNA sequence: TGTGCCAGCAGCGCTGGCCTAGCGGGAGACGGAAGTGAGCAGTTCTTC.

The rearrangement links TRBV7-9 to TRBJ2-1; TRBD2 matches at 7 bases. Looked up from germline, CDR1 is SEHNR and CDR2 is FQNEAQ (reference sequence). CDR3 length equals 15 residues. With V trimmed by 2 bases and J by 0 bases, 1 base remained unmatched. CDR3 bases: TGTGCCAGCAGCTTAACTAGCGTCTCCTACAATGAGCAGTTCTTC. Amino acid sequence: CASSLTSVSYNEQFF.

In its sample, this clone was seen once. The chain uses TRBV5-1 and TRBJ2-5; TRBD1 matches 8 bases. Trimming removed 7 bases from V and 5 bases from J; junction bases left unmatched: 10. The CDR3 is 14 residues long. Germline CDR1 is SGHRS and CDR2 is YFSETQ. CDR3 nucleotide sequence: TGCGCCAGCTACCCCCGACAGGGGTCGGAGACCCAGTACTTC. Encoded protein: CASYPRQGSETQYF.

The V gene is TRBV7-8, the J gene TRBJ2-1; D is possibly TRBD1 (5 bases). This CDR3 is built from 14 residues. Germline lookup yields CDR1 SGHVS and CDR2 FQNEAQ. Trimming removed 8 bases at V and 4 bases at J, with 15 bases between. This CDR3 reads CASRPYRTYNEQFF. The CDR3 nucleotides are TGTGCCAGCCGACCTTACCGGACATACAATGAGCAGTTCTTC.

J is TRBJ2-2 and V is TRBV7-9; D gene ambiguous. This CDR3 has 14 residues. Per germline, CDR1 SEHNR and CDR2 FQNEAQ (reference sequence). Trimming stripped 7 bases from V and 0 bases from J, with 9 bases between. The CDR3 DNA reads TGTGCCAGCATCGGGTTCGCGAACACCGGGGAGCTGTTTTTT. Translating it yields CASIGFANTGELFF.

This clone was counted many times. The rearrangement uses TRBV10-3 and TRBJ1-6, with a tentative D call TRBD1 (5 bases). In germline, CDR1 is ENHRY, CDR2 SYGVKD. This CDR3 contains 15 residues. V was cut by 0 bases and J by 7 bases, with 10 bases left in between. The CDR3 nucleotides read TGTGCCATCAGTGAGTCGTGGGGGGGAAATTCACCCCTCCACTTT. Its protein is CAISESWGGNSPLHF.

V is TRBV30 and J is TRBJ2-7, with a tentative D call TRBD1 (6 bases). Germline CDR1 and CDR2: GTSNPN and SVGIG (reference sequence). Trimming took 0 bases from V and 7 from J, leaving 28 bases between them. This CDR3 has 18 amino acids. CDR3 sequence: CAWSVRGRGGQLIPEQYF. The CDR3 DNA sequence: TGTGCCTGGAGTGTAAGGGGGAGAGGGGGACAACTCATACCGGAGCAGTACTTC.

V is TRBV29-1 and J is TRBJ2-7; 8 bases agree with TRBD2. The CDR3 runs to 13 residues. V lost 4 bases, J lost 3 bases, and 5 bases stayed unmatched. Per germline, CDR1 SQVTM and CDR2 ANQGSEA. CDR3 in DNA: TGCAGCGTTGTTTCTAGCGGGCTCTACGAGCAGTACTTC. This sequence encodes CSVVSSGLYEQYF.

The V call is TRBV6-1, the J call TRBJ2-3, with TRBD2 matching 8 bases. CDR1 is MNHNS, CDR2 SASEGT, per germline. J was trimmed by 0 bases and V by 8 bases; bases with no gene match: 7. The CDR3 loop spans 15 amino acids. The CDR3 DNA is TGTGCCAGCTCGTATGCTAGCGGGAGCACAGATACGCAGTATTTT. This translates into CASSYASGSTDTQYF.

This clone was counted ten times or more. The chain recombines TRBV11-2 with TRBJ2-7, with D uncertain. CDR1 and CDR2 from the germline V gene are SGHAT and FQNNGV. V gave up 2 bases and J gave up 2 bases, with 10 bases separating them. CDR3 length equals 14 residues. The CDR3 spells CASSLIRDPYEQYF. CDR3 nucleotide sequence: TGTGCCAGCAGCTTAATAAGAGATCCCTACGAGCAGTACTTC.

The chain uses TRBV28 and TRBJ2-7; maybe TRBD2 (6 bases). Trimming pared 4 bases from V and 5 bases from J, leaving 18 bases between. Germline CDR1 is MDHEN and CDR2 is SYDVKM. This CDR3 is 15 amino acids long. This CDR3 is CASSSLGGRRDEQYF. CDR3 DNA sequence: TGTGCCAGCAGTTCCCTAGGAGGGAGGCGCGACGAGCAGTACTTC.

The CDR3 DNA follows: TGTGCCAGCAGCCTAGGTATAGGGGAAGCGTACACTGAAGCTTTCTTT. Its protein is CASSLGIGEAYTEAFF. The V call is TRBV14, the J call TRBJ1-1, with D tentatively TRBD1 (5 bases). Germline V CDR1 and CDR2: SGHDN, FVKESK. This CDR3 is 16 amino acids long. Trimming pared 4 bases from V and 3 bases from J, leaving 18 bases between.

The chain carries TRBV7-2 and TRBJ2-3; weak D call: TRBD2 (6 bases). The CDR3 is 15 residues long. The V end was cut by 5 bases, the J end by 4 bases, with 16 bases between. Germline CDR1 reads SGHTA; CDR2 reads FQGNSA. CDR3 sequence (DNA): TGTGCCAGCAGCGGGACCGGGACTTCTCCAGATACGCAGTATTTT. Protein sequence: CASSGTGTSPDTQYF.

V is TRBV11-2 and J is TRBJ2-7, with D possibly matching TRBD1 (6 bases). Germline V CDR1 and CDR2: SGHAT, FQNNGV. The CDR3 is made up of 13 amino acids. V lost 5 bases to trimming and J lost 3 bases, with 11 bases between them. CDR3 protein: CASSRRQDYEQYF. Written as DNA, the CDR3 is TGTGCCAGCAGCCGGAGACAGGACTACGAGCAGTACTTC.

As for this clone: A junction end diverges from the germline sequence, so it may reflect a read error. This chain connects TRBV28 to TRBJ2-7; TRBD2 agrees at 7 bases. Germline V CDR1 and CDR2: MDHEN, SYDVKM. The CDR3 extends over 13 amino acids. CDR3 sequence reads: CATSGGGRYEQYF. The CDR3 nucleotides read TGTGCCACCAGTGGGGGAGGGAGATACGAGCAGTACTTC.

The chain couples TRBV9 to TRBJ2-7, with 13 bases fitting TRBD2. This CDR3 region has 14 residues. The V gene end was trimmed by 3 bases and the J gene end by 5 bases; junction bases not matched to a gene: 2. Per the germline V gene, CDR1 is SGDLS and CDR2 is YYNGEE. The CDR3 spells CASSGTSGSNEQYF. The CDR3 DNA reads as TGTGCCAGCAGCGGGACTAGCGGGAGCAACGAGCAGTACTTC.

Worth noting for this clone: The identical CDR3 is also encoded by other nucleotide sequences in the sample. The CDR3 loop reads CASSQGQGEQPQHF. CDR3 sequence (DNA): TGCGCCAGCAGCCAGGGACAGGGAGAACAGCCCCAGCATTTT. The rearrangement links TRBV4-3 to TRBJ1-5; 9 bases line up with TRBD1. In germline, CDR1 is LGHNA, CDR2 YSLEER. Unmatched junction bases numbered 4, after V lost 3 bases and J lost 7 bases. This CDR3 spans 14 amino acids.

The chain joins TRBV5-1 to TRBJ2-4; D ambiguous. This CDR3 is built from 15 residues. With 3 bases removed from V and 1 base from J, the gap between germline ends came to 11 bases. Germline lookup yields CDR1 SGHRS and CDR2 YFSETQ. The CDR3 coding sequence is TGCGCCAGCAGCTCTGGCCCCGGGGCCAAAAACATTCAGTACTTC. Its protein is CASSSGPGAKNIQYF.